This is a list of T cell receptor beta chains from one sample in a study of blood T cell repertoires in COVID-19. Generated by immunoSEQ multiplex PCR, the TCRdb table keeps only in-frame clones and is missing some. The table has approximately 100,000 clones, over 75% seen once; the top ten hold around 4.5%. The source material was peripheral blood. The receptors originated from a man in his 60s with acute or convalescent COVID-19. CDR3s include the opening cysteine and the closing phenylalanine or tryptophan. D genes are given only for firm matches. Not all rows give a size; the values are once, few, many and, for expanded clones, a class.

abundance,v_gene,j_gene,d_gene,CDR3nt,CDR3aa
.,TRBV20-1,TRBJ2-2,TRBD2,TGCAGTGCTAGTTCGGGGGGGCGCCTGAACGGGGAGCTGTTTTTT,CSASSGGRLNGELFF
.,TRBV6-5,TRBJ2-5,TRBD1,TGTGCCAGCAGCCGGGACAGGGTCGGAGAGACCCAGTACTTC,CASSRDRVGETQYF
.,TRBV2,TRBJ2-3,TRBD1,TGTGCCAGCAGTCTCCGGACAGGGGTGAAAGATACGCAGTATTTT,CASSLRTGVKDTQYF
.,TRBV6-5,TRBJ1-2,TRBD1,TGTGCCAGCAGGGGGGACAGCTATGGCTACACCTTC,CASRGDSYGYTF
.,TRBV9,TRBJ2-1,TRBD2,TGTGCCAGCAGCGAAGGACTAGCGGGGAGGTTTCTCGGGGGTGAGCAGTTCTTC,CASSEGLAGRFLGGEQFF
.,TRBV7-3,TRBJ2-1,TRBD2,TGTGCCAGCAGCCCGTCAGCGGGAGTCTCCTACAATGAGCAGTTCTTC,CASSPSAGVSYNEQFF
.,TRBV7-2,TRBJ1-2,TRBD1,TGTGCCAGTAGTCGAACAGGGGACTATGGCTACACCTTC,CASSRTGDYGYTF
few,TRBV5-1,TRBJ2-2,.,TGCGCCAGCAGCTTAGGTGACGAATTACTAACCGGGGAGCTGTTTTTT,CASSLGDELLTGELFF
.,TRBV5-1,TRBJ1-4,.,TGCGCCAGCAGCCTAGGTAATGAAAAACTGTTTTTT,CASSLGNEKLFF
.,TRBV7-2,TRBJ2-7,.,TGTGCCAGCAGCTTAGGAGACTACGAGCAGTACTTC,CASSLGDYEQYF
.,TRBV30,TRBJ1-3,.,TGTGCCTGGATGGAGGGAAAACCAGGCTCTGGAAACACCATATATTTT,CAWMEGKPGSGNTIYF
.,TRBV19,TRBJ2-3,.,TGTGCCAGTAGTATCCCCAGATTCCTTGATACGCAGTATTTT,CASSIPRFLDTQYF
.,TRBV11-3,TRBJ1-1,.,TGTGCCAGCAGCTTAGGATCAGTCTCAGCTTTCTTT,CASSLGSVSAFF
many,TRBV5-1,TRBJ1-6,.,TGCGCCAGCAGCCAGGGACAAACAAATAATTCACCCCTCCACTTT,CASSQGQTNNSPLHF
.,TRBV12-3/TRBV12-4,TRBJ1-1,TRBD1,TGTGCCAGCAGTCTTGGACAGGGGACTGAAGCTTTCTTT,CASSLGQGTEAFF
.,TRBV7-9,TRBJ1-1,.,TGTGCCAGCAGCTGGGGCTTGAACACTGAAGCTTTCTTT,CASSWGLNTEAFF
.,TRBV6-5,TRBJ2-7,TRBD1,TGTGCCAGCAGTCCAGGACAGGGCAGCTACGAGCAGTACTTC,CASSPGQGSYEQYF
.,TRBV5-4,TRBJ2-7,TRBD2,TGTGCCAGCAGCTTCCAGCGGGGTACGTTGGAGCAGTACTTC,CASSFQRGTLEQYF
.,TRBV5-4,TRBJ2-5,.,TGTGCCAGCAGCTCGTCTTACCAAGAGACCCAGTACTTC,CASSSSYQETQYF
.,TRBV10-1,TRBJ2-2,.,TGCGCCAGCAGTGAGTCCGGCACCGGGGAGCTGTTTTTT,CASSESGTGELFF
.,TRBV10-2,TRBJ2-7,TRBD1,TGCGCCACCGGAGACAGGGGGAGTTCCTACGAGCAGTACTTC,CATGDRGSSYEQYF
.,TRBV4-3,TRBJ1-5,.,TGCGCCAGCAGCCAAGACGGGGGCAATCAGCCCCAGCATTTT,CASSQDGGNQPQHF